The clone carrying this T cell receptor beta chain showed up just a few times. Its antigen is still unknown. There are 13 residues in the CDR3. V shed 4 bases and J shed 4 bases, with 9 bases lying between them. The germline gives CDR1 LNHDA, CDR2 SQIVND (reference sequence). The method was immunoSEQ multiplex PCR; TCRdb's version includes in-frame clones alone and lacks a portion of them. There are tens of thousands of clones in the sample; roughly four fifths occur only once, and 2% to 2.5% lies in the top ten. The record originates from a study of Tregs in tolerant kidney transplant recipients. The origin of this receptor is a human donor in good health. Material for sequencing was Tregs from blood cultured with allogeneic cells. The rearrangement uses TRBV19 and TRBJ2-3; D gene uncertain. This CDR3 reads CASSSLWADTQYF. CDR3 bases: TGTGCCAGTAGTAGCCTCTGGGCAGATACGCAGTATTTT.